The subject of this entry is one T cell receptor (beta chain). The junction shows a germline mismatch at one end, possibly a read error. Germline CDR1 is SSHAT and CDR2 is FNYEAQ (reference sequence). CDR3 length: 13 amino acids. The sample is drawn from a study of Graves' ophthalmopathy and Graves' hyperthyroidism. RNA transcripts were the source from which TCR beta CDR3 regions were amplified. Investigators did first-round RT-PCR with HTBI primers, then second-round multiplex PCR. TCRdb redid the calling of the multiplex PCR reads with MiXCR, one entry per CDR3 protein. The repertoire includes about 400,000 distinct CDR3 sequences, approximately 20% of them detected once, and around 1.4% sits in the top ten. The diagnostic workup employed clinical symptoms, serum thyroxine, TRAb, thyroid ultrasound and orbital computed tomography.

Sequenced material: peripheral blood. This receptor was taken from a young woman with Graves' ophthalmopathy. V usage is TRBV7-7 and J usage is TRBJ1-1; D remains unclear. This chain's CDR3 is CASSLDKNTEAFF. CDR3 DNA sequence: TGTGCTAGCAGCTTAGATAAGAACACTGAAGCTTTCTTT.